This T cell receptor (beta chain) is from a study of T-cell reconstitution after alpha-beta-depleted transplantation in children. The table lists this clonotype with a few counts. Its antigen is still unknown. Points from the study as a whole: As was reported, about two months after transplant, alpha-beta T cells came from several hundred expanded graft clones. After one year, T-cell counts and TCRbeta diversity mostly came from new T cells. In some patients, recipient T cells and intrathymic progenitors surviving conditioning explained high day-60 diversity.

With 6 bases clipped from V and 5 bases from J, the junction kept 10 bases outside the gene matches. The CDR3 runs 14 residues. From germline, CDR1 is ENHRY and CDR2 SYGVKD. Unique molecular identifiers were incorporated into the prepared TCRbeta library. MiXCR was run by TCRdb on the PCR reads, yielding one entry per CDR3 protein. Among 780,000 or so distinct CDR3 sequences listed, roughly 15% were seen once. This receptor was obtained from a male patient under 18 who had a stem cell transplant for acute lymphoblastic leukemia, so the T cells may come from the graft donor. V usage is TRBV10-3 and J usage is TRBJ2-7; TRBD1 aligns across 7 bases. The sequencing here drew on PBMCs, mostly from graft donor cells, taken 360 days after TCRalphabeta/CD19-depleted stem cell transplant. The CDR3 sequence: CAISNGQAINEQYF. Written as DNA, the CDR3 is TGTGCCATCAGCAATGGACAGGCAATCAACGAGCAGTACTTC.